This is a list of T cell receptor beta chains from one sample in a study of cytomegalovirus exposure and HLA in healthy donors. Clones were sequenced by immunoSEQ multiplex PCR, and TCRdb holds only the in-frame ones, with some missing. The top ten hold 3% of the sample, which has roughly 140,000 clones, 64% seen once. The sequenced material came from PBMCs. The source of these receptors is a woman younger than 45 in good health and CMV-seropositive. Each CDR3 is given with its conserved first and last residue. The D gene is left open where the match is weak. Clone size is shown for a subset of rows, as once, few, many or a class of expanded clone.

D,J,size,V,length,CDR3,DNA
TRBD1,TRBJ1-4,-,TRBV9,16,CASSARRGTGDEKLFF,TGTGCCAGCAGCGCCCGTAGGGGGACAGGGGATGAAAAACTGTTTTTT
-,TRBJ1-2,few,TRBV7-9,13,CASSPQGYYGYTF,TGTGCCAGCAGCCCCCAGGGCTACTATGGCTACACCTTC
-,TRBJ2-5,-,TRBV5-6,15,CASSKSRHQGETQYF,TGTGCCAGCAGTAAGAGCCGTCACCAGGGAGAGACCCAGTACTTC
TRBD1,TRBJ2-2,-,TRBV6-4,15,CASRPQGADTGELFF,TGTGCCAGCAGACCACAGGGGGCGGACACCGGGGAGCTGTTTTTT
-,TRBJ1-1,-,TRBV28,14,CASSLAPGTPEAFF,TGTGCCAGCAGTTTAGCGCCAGGAACACCTGAAGCTTTCTTT
TRBD1,TRBJ2-1,-,TRBV29-1,16,CSVEGQDRVLYNEQFF,TGCAGCGTTGAAGGCCAAGACAGGGTCCTATACAATGAGCAGTTCTTC
-,TRBJ2-3,-,TRBV7-2,16,CASTLIGGIFTDTQYF,TGTGCCAGCACCCTAATCGGCGGAATATTCACAGATACGCAGTATTTT
-,TRBJ1-2,-,TRBV5-6,11,CASSLNQGYTF,TGTGCCAGCAGCCTGAATCAGGGCTACACCTTC
-,TRBJ2-1,few,TRBV2,11,CASRGAIEQFF,TGTGCCAGCAGGGGCGCGATTGAGCAGTTCTTC
-,TRBJ1-2,once,TRBV4-2,12,CASSARAYGYTF,TGTGCCAGCAGCGCCAGGGCCTATGGCTACACCTTC
TRBD1,TRBJ1-5,few,TRBV30,11,CAWSAGGQQHF,TGTGCCTGGAGTGCCGGGGGACAGCAGCATTTT
-,TRBJ2-3,-,TRBV5-1,15,CASSLGGMGGDTQYF,TGCGCCAGCAGCTTGGGCGGGATGGGCGGAGATACGCAGTATTTT
TRBD2,TRBJ2-7,few,TRBV11-2,15,CASSLLAGGIYEQYF,TGTGCCAGCAGCTTATTGGCGGGGGGCATATACGAGCAGTACTTC
TRBD2,TRBJ2-7,-,TRBV5-1,20,CASNPLPGLTVSGGTYEQYF,TGCGCCAGCAATCCTCTTCCTGGACTCACCGTTAGCGGGGGAACCTACGAGCAGTACTTC
TRBD2,TRBJ2-7,-,TRBV19,15,CASSKERETTYEQYF,TGTGCCAGTAGTAAAGAGCGGGAGACTACCTACGAGCAGTACTTC
-,TRBJ1-1,-,TRBV7-3,13,CASSSEMNTEAFF,TGTGCCAGCAGCTCCGAGATGAACACTGAAGCTTTCTTT
-,TRBJ2-2,-,TRBV10-2,12,CASSEATGELFF,TGCGCCAGCAGTGAGGCGACCGGGGAGCTGTTTTTT
-,TRBJ2-6,-,TRBV19,18,CASLGASLIGSGANVLTF,TGTGCCAGTTTGGGGGCCTCGTTAATAGGTTCTGGGGCCAACGTCCTGACTTTC
-,TRBJ1-1,few,TRBV6-6,13,CASKRVPGTEAFF,TGTGCCAGCAAACGGGTCCCCGGAACTGAAGCTTTCTTT
-,TRBJ1-2,-,TRBV30,14,CALYSGNSYYGYTF,TGTGCCTTGTACTCAGGGAATAGTTACTATGGCTACACCTTC
TRBD1,TRBJ1-4,-,TRBV5-1,16,CASSLAGTGGDEKLFF,TGCGCCAGCAGCTTGGCCGGCACAGGGGGCGACGAAAAACTGTTTTTT
-,TRBJ2-3,-,TRBV29-1,16,CSNTPFTDTSTDTQYF,TGCAGCAACACCCCCTTCACAGATACTAGCACAGATACGCAGTATTTT
-,TRBJ1-1,-,TRBV28,15,CASSNIREVGTEAFF,TGTGCCAGCAGTAATATCAGGGAGGTGGGCACTGAAGCTTTCTTT
TRBD2,TRBJ2-5,-,TRBV27,19,CASSLRTSGRASIQETQYF,TGTGCCAGCAGTTTACGGACTAGCGGGAGGGCCTCGATCCAAGAGACCCAGTACTTC
-,TRBJ2-1,-,TRBV30,13,CAWSLSGGNEQFF,TGTGCCTGGAGTCTCTCTGGAGGCAATGAGCAGTTCTTC
TRBD2,TRBJ2-1,-,TRBV5-6,15,CASSLAGGIYNEQFF,TGTGCCAGCAGCTTAGCGGGGGGAATATACAATGAGCAGTTCTTC
-,TRBJ1-4,-,TRBV19,14,CASKGITSLEKLFF,TGTGCCAGTAAGGGGATCACCTCACTTGAAAAACTGTTTTTT
TRBD1,TRBJ2-7,-,TRBV4-1,18,CASSQDRFGQGRSYEQYF,TGCGCCAGCAGCCAAGATCGTTTTGGACAGGGGAGGTCCTACGAGCAGTACTTC
-,TRBJ1-6,-,TRBV6-4,13,CASSRTTNSPLHF,TGTGCCAGCAGTCGGACTACTAATTCACCCCTCCACTTT
TRBD2,TRBJ2-2,-,TRBV10-2,14,CASSWTRDTGELFF,TGCGCCAGCAGCTGGACTAGAGACACCGGGGAGCTGTTTTTT
-,TRBJ1-1,-,TRBV7-2,15,CASSLAMGGNTEAFF,TGTGCCAGCAGCTTAGCGATGGGAGGGAACACTGAAGCTTTCTTT
TRBD1,TRBJ1-2,-,TRBV5-1,14,CASRSTGARGGYTF,TGCGCCAGCAGATCGACAGGGGCCCGCGGGGGCTACACCTTC
TRBD1,TRBJ1-1,-,TRBV10-3,12,CAISRDSTEAFF,TGTGCCATCAGCCGGGACAGCACTGAAGCTTTCTTT
TRBD2,TRBJ2-5,-,TRBV13,18,CASSGTSGGATDVKTQYF,TGTGCCAGCAGCGGGACTAGCGGGGGGGCCACTGACGTGAAGACCCAGTACTTC
TRBD1,TRBJ2-2,-,TRBV6-1,14,CASSETGVTGELFF,TGTGCCAGCAGCGAGACAGGGGTCACCGGGGAGCTGTTTTTT
-,TRBJ2-1,-,TRBV2,13,CASSGEIGGEQFF,TGTGCCAGCAGTGGCGAGATCGGGGGTGAGCAGTTCTTC
-,TRBJ1-4,-,TRBV2,15,CASARGGTTNEKLFF,TGTGCCAGCGCGAGGGGGGGAACAACTAATGAAAAACTGTTTTTT
TRBD2,TRBJ2-1,-,TRBV5-1,15,CASSLAGGLYNEQFF,TGCGCCAGCAGTCTAGCGGGAGGCCTCTACAATGAGCAGTTCTTC
TRBD2,TRBJ2-5,-,TRBV11-2,17,CASSLGLAGGWLETQYF,TGTGCCAGCAGCTTAGGACTAGCGGGAGGGTGGCTAGAGACCCAGTACTTC
-,TRBJ2-5,once,TRBV27,14,CASSLWGGLETQYF,TGTGCCAGCAGTCTTTGGGGGGGCCTTGAGACCCAGTACTTC
TRBD1,TRBJ2-7,-,TRBV7-9,14,CASSPTTGEREQYF,TGTGCCAGCAGCCCGACGACAGGGGAAAGGGAGCAGTACTTC
TRBD1,TRBJ1-3,-,TRBV15,15,CATSRDRGSGNTIYF,TGTGCCACCAGCAGGGACAGGGGCTCTGGAAACACCATATATTTT
TRBD2,TRBJ2-1,-,TRBV13,16,CASSPRTSGSLGEQFF,TGTGCCAGCAGTCCCAGGACTAGCGGGAGCTTGGGTGAGCAGTTCTTC
-,TRBJ2-7,-,TRBV5-4,14,CASSLVGGPNEQYF,TGTGCCAGCAGCTTGGTCGGGGGGCCAAACGAGCAGTACTTC
TRBD2,TRBJ2-1,-,TRBV4-2,17,CASSRLTSGGEYNEQFF,TGTGCCAGCAGCCGTCTCACTAGCGGGGGGGAGTACAATGAGCAGTTCTTC
-,TRBJ2-5,-,TRBV10-3,15,CAISEIGAGSETQYF,TGTGCCATCAGTGAAATCGGCGCGGGTAGCGAGACCCAGTACTTC
-,TRBJ2-7,-,TRBV5-1,12,CASRPDNYEQYF,TGCGCCAGCAGACCTGACAACTACGAGCAGTACTTC
-,TRBJ1-4,-,TRBV2,13,CASSRQGGEKLFF,TGTGCCAGCAGTCGGCAGGGTGGGGAAAAACTGTTTTTT
-,TRBJ2-3,few,TRBV28,13,CASSFSGRSTQYF,TGTGCCAGCAGTTTTTCGGGGAGAAGTACGCAGTATTTT
TRBD1,TRBJ1-5,-,TRBV27,13,CASSPTGYQPQHF,TGTGCCAGCAGCCCGACAGGGTACCAGCCCCAGCATTTT
-,TRBJ1-4,-,TRBV25-1,12,CASSRQGEKLFF,TGTGCCAGCAGTCGACAAGGTGAAAAACTGTTTTTT
TRBD1,TRBJ2-7,-,TRBV7-8,15,CASSSRQGDSYEQYF,TGTGCCAGCAGCTCTCGACAGGGGGACTCCTACGAGCAGTACTTC
TRBD1,TRBJ1-1,-,TRBV30,14,CAWSVDRVGTEAFF,TGTGCCTGGAGTGTAGACAGGGTGGGCACTGAAGCTTTCTTT
TRBD2,TRBJ2-1,-,TRBV7-9,16,CASSFWEAGDRNEQFF,TGTGCCAGCAGCTTCTGGGAAGCGGGAGATCGTAATGAGCAGTTCTTC
TRBD1,TRBJ2-7,few,TRBV10-2,15,CASSEKTGLSYEQYF,TGCGCCAGCAGTGAAAAGACAGGGCTCTCCTACGAGCAGTACTTC
-,TRBJ1-5,few,TRBV28,16,CASSPRTGQHNQPQHF,TGTGCCAGCAGTCCCAGGACTGGACAGCACAATCAGCCCCAGCATTTT
TRBD2,TRBJ2-1,once,TRBV7-6,14,CASSLARESGEQFF,TGTGCCAGCAGCTTAGCGCGGGAGAGCGGTGAGCAGTTCTTC